Included here is one T cell receptor beta chain sequence, with context. Other nucleotide sequences in the sample specify the same CDR3. The data were taken from a study of shared clonotypes between healthy human individuals. V was trimmed by 9 bases and J by 1 base, leaving 15 bases between them. In germline, CDR1 is MNHEY, CDR2 SMNVEV (reference sequence). The CDR3 runs 14 residues. The repertoire was sequenced with immunoSEQ multiplex PCR; TCRdb's copy has only in-frame clones and lacks some. The table has millions of clones, more than 80% seen once. This TCR was sampled from a man aged 18 to 30 in good health. The source material was naive CD4+ T cells sorted from blood. Sample subset: CD45RA+ positively selected. The chain recombines TRBV27 with TRBJ1-1, with D unclear. CDR3 protein: CASISFGENTEAFF. DNA for the CDR3: TGTGCCAGTATTTCTTTTGGGGAGAACACTGAAGCTTTCTTT.